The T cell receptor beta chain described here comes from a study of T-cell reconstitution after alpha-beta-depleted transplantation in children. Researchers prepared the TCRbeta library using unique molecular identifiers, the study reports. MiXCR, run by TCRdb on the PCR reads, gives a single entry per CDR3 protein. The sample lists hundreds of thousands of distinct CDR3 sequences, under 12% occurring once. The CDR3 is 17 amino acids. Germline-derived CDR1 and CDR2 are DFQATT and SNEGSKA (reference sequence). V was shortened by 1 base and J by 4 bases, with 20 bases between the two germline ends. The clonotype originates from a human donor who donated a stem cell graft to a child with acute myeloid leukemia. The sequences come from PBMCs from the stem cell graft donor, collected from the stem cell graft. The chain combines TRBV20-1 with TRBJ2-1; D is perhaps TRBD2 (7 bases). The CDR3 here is CSARAREGGTLYNEQFF. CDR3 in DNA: TGCAGTGCTAGAGCCCGCGAGGGGGGGACACTATACAATGAGCAGTTCTTC.